Listed here are 8 T cell receptor beta chains from one sample, sequenced in a study of blood T cell repertoires in COVID-19. Clones were read by immunoSEQ multiplex PCR, and TCRdb kept only the in-frame ones, dropping some. This table holds 150,000 to 200,000 clones, about 80% found once. The sequencing input was PBMCs or T cells enriched from blood (not recorded which). Every receptor here comes from an older woman who had recovered from COVID-19.

The rearrangement uses TRBV3-1 (or the pseudogene TRBV3-2) and TRBJ2-5, with TRBD1 identical over 8 bases. The J segment lost 8 bases and the V segment lost 5 bases, leaving 4 bases of the junction unmatched. The CDR3 loop spans 12 amino acids. CDR1 is LGHDT and CDR2 is YNNKEL in the germline V gene (reference sequence). CDR3 amino acids: CASSDRGSTQYF. DNA of the CDR3: TGTGCCAGCAGCGACAGGGGTAGTACCCAGTACTTC.

The rearrangement links TRBV18 to TRBJ2-3; 11 bases match TRBD1. The CDR3 covers 16 residues. In germline, CDR1 is KGHSH, CDR2 LQKENI. Trimming removed 3 bases from V and 3 bases from J; junction bases left unmatched: 5. CDR3 nucleotide sequence: TGTGCCAGCTCACCCACCGGGACAGGGGGGACAGATACGCAGTATTTT. Amino acids: CASSPTGTGGTDTQYF.

This clone appeared a single time. This chain joins TRBV2 and TRBJ1-3, with TRBD1 identical over 8 bases. Looked up from germline, CDR1 is SNHLY and CDR2 is FYNNEI. After removal of 6 bases from V and 3 bases from J, the junction contained 7 bases not matched to a gene. The CDR3 spans 15 residues. The DNA of the CDR3 is TGTGCCAGCAGCGCCAGGGGGCGGATTGGAAACACCATATATTTT. It is translated as CASSARGRIGNTIYF.

On this clone itself: Other DNA variants within this sample encode the same CDR3. The chain carries TRBV30 and TRBJ1-1; D not certain. Trimming took off 0 bases at V and 1 base at J, with 6 bases between the two ends. The CDR3 loop spans 13 amino acids. Looked up from germline, CDR1 is GTSNPN and CDR2 is SVGIG (reference sequence). The CDR3, as DNA: TGTGCCTGGAGTGTAAGAGGGAACACTGAAGCTTTCTTT. This sequence encodes CAWSVRGNTEAFF.

The sample holds one count of this clone. The chain employs TRBV9 and TRBJ1-1; TRBD1 is a possible D gene (5 bases). This CDR3 spans 13 amino acids. The germline gives CDR1 SGDLS, CDR2 YYNGEE. The V and J ends lost 3 bases and 5 bases respectively, with 11 bases between them. CDR3 sequence reads: CASSGVQGTEAFF. CDR3 nucleotide sequence: TGTGCCAGCAGCGGGGTCCAGGGTACTGAAGCTTTCTTT.

The chain joins TRBV23-1 to TRBJ2-1, with D possibly TRBD1 on 5 matching bases. TRBV23-1 is recorded as an ORF, its role being uncertain. This CDR3 has 17 residues. V lost 0 bases and J lost 7, with 19 bases in between. The CDR3 region is CASSQSQAGPWGNEQFF. DNA for the CDR3: TGCGCCAGCAGTCAATCACAGGCCGGGCCCTGGGGTAATGAGCAGTTCTTC.

The CDR3 protein is CATSRDRGTSGGRTDTQYF. Here the CDR3 DNA reads TGTGCCACCAGCAGAGATCGGGGGACTAGCGGGGGGCGCACAGATACGCAGTATTTT. The rearrangement uses TRBV15 and TRBJ2-3; 15 positions agree with TRBD2. V lost 0 bases and J lost 1; bases outside the gene matches: 5. In germline, CDR1 is LNHNV, CDR2 YYDKDF (reference sequence). The CDR3 spans 19 residues.

V and J are TRBV2 and TRBJ2-2; 11 nucleotides match TRBD1. The CDR3 sequence is 14 residues long. The J segment lost 5 bases and the V segment lost 6 bases, leaving 2 bases of the junction unmatched. In germline, CDR1 is SNHLY, CDR2 FYNNEI. The CDR3 sequence is CASRGQGGTGELFF. The DNA of the CDR3 is TGTGCCAGCAGGGGACAGGGGGGGACCGGGGAGCTGTTTTTT.